The entry below describes one TCR beta chain. This sample was taken from a study of blood T cell repertoires in COVID-19. Across the whole study: T cells, B-cell-depleted T cells, or PBMCs supplied cDNA or gDNA.

The CDR3 is 15 amino acids. Germline V gives CDR1 MGHRA, CDR2 YSYEKL. V dropped 1 base and J dropped 4 bases, with 12 bases sitting between them. Profiling relied on immunoSEQ multiplex PCR, and the TCRdb table lists in-frame clones only, not all of them. The sample includes about 260,000 clones, about 85% seen only once; the top ten take less than 5%. The chain links TRBV4-1 to TRBJ2-3; D not certain. This TCR was recovered from a man between 60 and 75 years old with acute or convalescent COVID-19. Sequenced sample: peripheral blood. The DNA of the CDR3 is TGCGCCAGCAGCCAAGCCCACTTGGGCTCAGATACGCAGTATTTT. This gives the protein CASSQAHLGSDTQYF.